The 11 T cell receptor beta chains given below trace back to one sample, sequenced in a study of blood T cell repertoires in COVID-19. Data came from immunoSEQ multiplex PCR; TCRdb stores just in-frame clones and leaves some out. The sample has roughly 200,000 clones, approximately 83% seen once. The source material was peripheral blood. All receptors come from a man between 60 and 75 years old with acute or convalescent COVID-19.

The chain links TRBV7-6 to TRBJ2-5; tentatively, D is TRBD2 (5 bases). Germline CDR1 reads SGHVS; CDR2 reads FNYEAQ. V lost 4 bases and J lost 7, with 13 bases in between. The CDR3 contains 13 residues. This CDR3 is CASSSGGPGTQYF. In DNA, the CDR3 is TGTGCCAGCAGCTCCGGCGGGCCGGGGACCCAGTACTTC.

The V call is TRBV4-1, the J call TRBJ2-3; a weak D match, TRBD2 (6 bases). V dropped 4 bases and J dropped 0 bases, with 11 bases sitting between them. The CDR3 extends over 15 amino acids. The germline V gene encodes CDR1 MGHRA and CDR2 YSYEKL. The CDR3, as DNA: TGCGCCAGCAGCCTCACGGGGGATAGCACAGATACGCAGTATTTT. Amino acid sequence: CASSLTGDSTDTQYF.

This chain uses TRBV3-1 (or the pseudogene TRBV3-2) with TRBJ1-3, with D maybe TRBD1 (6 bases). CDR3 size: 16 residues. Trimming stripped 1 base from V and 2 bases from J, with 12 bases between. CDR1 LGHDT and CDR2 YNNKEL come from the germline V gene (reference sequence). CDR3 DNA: TGTGCCAGCAGCCAAGCAGGGGATACGGCTGGAAACACCATATATTTT. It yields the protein CASSQAGDTAGNTIYF.

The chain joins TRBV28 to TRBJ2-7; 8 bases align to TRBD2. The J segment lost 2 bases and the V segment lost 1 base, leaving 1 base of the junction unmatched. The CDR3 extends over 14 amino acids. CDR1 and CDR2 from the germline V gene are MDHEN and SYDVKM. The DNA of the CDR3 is TGTGCCAGCAGTTTATCGGGACTAGCCTACGAGCAGTACTTC. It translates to CASSLSGLAYEQYF.

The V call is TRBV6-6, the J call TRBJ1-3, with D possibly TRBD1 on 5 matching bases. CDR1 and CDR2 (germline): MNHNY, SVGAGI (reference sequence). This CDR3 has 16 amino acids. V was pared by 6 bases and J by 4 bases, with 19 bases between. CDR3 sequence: CASRNGGTRSGNTIYF. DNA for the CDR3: TGTGCCAGCAGGAACGGGGGTACGCGTTCCGGAAACACCATATATTTT.

The CDR3 reads CASTPLLNYGYTF. The CDR3 DNA reads as TGTGCCAGTACCCCCCTCTTAAACTATGGCTACACCTTC. V usage is TRBV19 and J usage is TRBJ1-2; D is uncertain. This CDR3 spans 13 amino acids. Germline V lookup: CDR1 LNHDA, CDR2 SQIVND (reference sequence). V lost 7 bases and J 2 bases, leaving 11 bases between the germline ends.

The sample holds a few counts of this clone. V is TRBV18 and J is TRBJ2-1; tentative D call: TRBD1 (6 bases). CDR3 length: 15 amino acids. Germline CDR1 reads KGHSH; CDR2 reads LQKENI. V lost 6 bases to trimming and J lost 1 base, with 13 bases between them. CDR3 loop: CASSFQGPSYNEQFF. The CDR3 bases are TGTGCCAGCTCCTTTCAGGGGCCTTCCTACAATGAGCAGTTCTTC.

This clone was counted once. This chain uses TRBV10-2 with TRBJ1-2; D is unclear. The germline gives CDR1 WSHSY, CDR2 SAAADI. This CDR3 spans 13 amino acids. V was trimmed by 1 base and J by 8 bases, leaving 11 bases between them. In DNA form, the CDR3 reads TGCGCCAGCAGTGAGTTGCAGTCCGCCGGCTACACCTTC. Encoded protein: CASSELQSAGYTF.

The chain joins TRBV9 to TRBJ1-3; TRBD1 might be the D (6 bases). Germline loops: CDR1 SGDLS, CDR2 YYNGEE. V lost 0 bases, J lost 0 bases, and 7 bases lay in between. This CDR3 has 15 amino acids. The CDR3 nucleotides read TGTGCCAGCAGCGTAGGGACAGTCTCTGGAAACACCATATATTTT. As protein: CASSVGTVSGNTIYF.

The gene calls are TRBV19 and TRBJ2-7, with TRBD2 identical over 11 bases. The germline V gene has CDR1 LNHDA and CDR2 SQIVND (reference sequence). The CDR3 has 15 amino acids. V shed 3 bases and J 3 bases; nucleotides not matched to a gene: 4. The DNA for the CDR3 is TGTGCCAGTAGTATCCTCGGGACTAGCGGCTACGAGCAGTACTTC. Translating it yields CASSILGTSGYEQYF.

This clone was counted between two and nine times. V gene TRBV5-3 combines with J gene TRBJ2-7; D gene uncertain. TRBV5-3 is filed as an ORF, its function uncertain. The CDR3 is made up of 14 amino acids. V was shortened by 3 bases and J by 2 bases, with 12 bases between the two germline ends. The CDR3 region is CARSSSAYTYEQYF. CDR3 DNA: TGTGCCAGAAGCTCCTCAGCGTATACCTACGAGCAGTACTTC.